This paragraph covers one T cell receptor beta chain sequence. What it binds is unknown. The germline V gene has CDR1 GTSNPN and CDR2 SVGIG (reference sequence). The CDR3 extends over 13 amino acids. V was pared by 0 bases and J by 4 bases, with 8 bases between. The sample is drawn from a study of cytomegalovirus exposure and HLA in healthy donors. Here immunoSEQ multiplex PCR was the method, and the copy in TCRdb shows in-frame clones only, minus some. This sample has over 65,000 clones; about 93% occur once, and the top ten carry about 2.1%. Study-wide results and limits: Accounts indicate the classifier identified cytomegalovirus status with strong specificity and sensitivity.

The sequence came from a woman younger than 35 in good health and CMV-seropositive. Sequencing was carried out using PBMCs. This chain uses TRBV30 with TRBJ2-3, with D maybe TRBD1 (6 bases). The CDR3 bases are TGTGCCTGGAGTGTACAGGGACCAGATACGCAGTATTTT. It codes for CAWSVQGPDTQYF.